The TCR beta chain under discussion was sequenced for a study of OX40 agonist ivuxolimab in advanced cancers. Across the study: Dose-escalation subjects each had hepatocellular carcinoma, melanoma, renal cell or head and neck cancer. Mean age approximately 55 years, range about 23 to 85; roughly 80% male. Regarding the study as a whole: Expanded peripheral T cell antigen specificity was not determined. More expanded clones were seen, on average, in CD8+ T cells than in CD4+.

CDR3 size: 16 residues. Looked up from germline, CDR1 is MDHEN and CDR2 is SYDVKM. With 2 bases clipped from V and 8 bases from J, the junction kept 11 bases outside the gene matches. Comment on this clone: The antigen is undetermined.

The method was immunoSEQ multiplex PCR; TCRdb's version includes in-frame clones alone and lacks a portion of them. The repertoire holds about 18,000 clones, with around 78% as singletons. The sequencing here drew on CD4+ or CD8+ T cells sorted from blood, taken in a trial of the OX40 agonist ivuxolimab. The rearrangement uses TRBV28 and TRBJ1-2, with TRBD1 matching over 10 bases. This clonotype originated in an adult with an advanced solid tumor such as melanoma, head and neck, liver or kidney cancer. The CDR3 protein is CASSLEWGQGLEGYTF. The CDR3 bases are TGTGCCAGCAGTTTAGAATGGGGACAGGGGTTAGAAGGCTACACCTTC.